These 24 T cell receptor beta chains were all obtained from the same sample, sequenced in a study of identical twins. MiXCR, run by TCRdb on the 5' RACE reads, gives a single entry per CDR3 protein. The data hold about 660,000 distinct CDR3 sequences, with more than 6.5% observed a single time. This sample also appeared in a second study, on yellow fever vaccine responses in identical twins.

The sequenced sample was PBMCs. These receptor sequences come from a woman under 30 in good health.

This clonotype was detected a few times. The chain links TRBV28 to TRBJ1-5; D is uncertain. V was pared by 6 bases and J by 2 bases, with 17 bases between. The CDR3 has 16 amino acids. CDR1 MDHEN and CDR2 SYDVKM come from the germline V gene. CDR3: CASRGNPGVGNQPQHF. The CDR3 DNA follows: TGTGCCAGCAGGGGCAACCCCGGGGTAGGCAATCAGCCCCAGCATTTT. The full variable domain, with the rest looked up from reference TRBV28 and TRBJ1-5, is DVKVTQSSRYLVKRTGEKVFLECVQDMDHENMFWYRQDPGLGLRLIYFSYDVKMKEKGDIPEGYSVSREKKERFSLILESASTNQTSMYLCASRGNPGVGNQPQHFGDGTRLSIL.

This clonotype occurred many times. This sequence joins TRBV28 and TRBJ2-5; a weak D match, TRBD2 (6 bases). Trimming pared 8 bases from V and 1 base from J, leaving 14 bases between. In germline, CDR1 is MDHEN, CDR2 SYDVKM. The CDR3 runs 14 residues. The CDR3 sequence: CASGSLGGQETQYF. The CDR3 DNA reads as TGTGCCAGCGGGTCCCTGGGGGGCCAAGAGACCCAGTACTTC.

This clonotype was detected only a few times. The rearrangement joins TRBV12-3 or TRBV12-4 to TRBJ1-1; D unresolved. The V end lost 3 bases, the J end lost 7 bases, and 12 bases lay between the germline ends. The CDR3 spans 13 residues. CDR3 DNA sequence: TGTGCCAGCAGTTTCGGGAGAGCAGATGAAGCTTTCTTT. Translation gives CASSFGRADEAFF.

This clonotype has only a few counts. The V gene is TRBV6-2 or TRBV6-3, the J gene TRBJ2-7; the match to TRBD2 covers 9 bases. This CDR3 is 16 amino acids long. Germline V lookup: CDR1 MNHEY, CDR2 SVGEGT. J was trimmed by 2 bases and V by 5 bases; bases with no gene match: 10. DNA for the CDR3: TGTGCCAGCAGTCTCAATCCTAGCGGGGCCGCCTACGAGCAGTACTTC. Translated: CASSLNPSGAAYEQYF.

The genes are TRBV25-1 and TRBJ2-6, with no clear D. The germline V and J ends were trimmed by 3 bases and 0 bases, with 6 bases remaining between them. The CDR3 covers 15 residues. Germline lookup yields CDR1 MGHDK and CDR2 SYGVNS. The CDR3 coding sequence is TGTGCCAGCAGTGATTGGGCCTCTGGGGCCAACGTCCTGACTTTC. It is translated as CASSDWASGANVLTF.

This clonotype has just a few counts. J is TRBJ2-1 and V is TRBV27, with D uncertain. This CDR3 has 14 residues. Germline V gene data show CDR1 as MNHEY and CDR2 as SMNVEV (reference sequence). The CDR3 region has the DNA TGTGCAGAGGCCGTAGTCTGCTCCTACAATGAGCAGTTCTTC. It codes for CAEAVVCSYNEQFF.

At least ten counts were recorded for this clonotype. The rearrangement links TRBV5-1 to TRBJ2-3; D unclear. Trimming stripped 0 bases from V and 4 bases from J, with 12 bases between. Looked up from germline, CDR1 is SGHRS and CDR2 is YFSETQ. The CDR3 is 15 amino acids. In DNA form, the CDR3 reads TGCGCCAGCAGCTTGGCCGGTTCCGAGGCAGATACGCAGTATTTT. Its translation is CASSLAGSEADTQYF.

The gene calls are TRBV5-1 and TRBJ2-1; D is unresolved. This CDR3 has 14 amino acids. Germline values: CDR1 SGHRS, CDR2 YFSETQ. The ends were cut back, 0 bases at V and 4 bases at J, with 8 bases in the middle. The CDR3 coding sequence is TGCGCCAGCAGCTTGGCTTGGGGATACAATGAGCAGTTCTTC. Encoded protein: CASSLAWGYNEQFF.

Points on this clonotype: The CDR3 ends on some other residue instead of the conserved phenylalanine or tryptophan, so this is likely a read error. This chain joins TRBV7-9 and TRBJ2-3; D is ambiguous. The CDR3 totals 13 residues. CDR1 SEHNR and CDR2 FQNEAQ come from the germline V gene (reference sequence). V lost 8 bases to trimming and J lost 2 bases, with 11 bases between them. CDR3 residues: CASSRGFTDTQYI. The CDR3 bases are TGTGCCAGCTCTAGAGGCTTCACAGATACGCAGTATATT.

This chain links TRBV9 with TRBJ2-1; TRBD2 matches 8 bases. CDR3 length equals 15 residues. Germline CDR1 and CDR2: SGDLS and YYNGEE. V lost 0 bases, J lost 7 bases, and 6 bases stayed unmatched. The CDR3 sequence: CASSVVGTRMNEQFF. The CDR3 nucleotides read TGTGCCAGCAGCGTAGTAGGGACTAGAATGAATGAGCAGTTCTTC.

V and J are TRBV12-3 or TRBV12-4 and TRBJ1-2; TRBD1 matches at 9 bases. This CDR3 spans 15 amino acids. Losses at the gene ends were 1 base for V and 8 bases for J; bases not matched to a gene: 8. The CDR3 region is CASSLETGTGIGYTF. The CDR3 bases are TGTGCCAGCAGTTTAGAAACCGGGACAGGGATCGGCTACACCTTC.

The chain has TRBV9 and TRBJ1-6, with no clear D. The CDR3 sequence is 13 residues long. V dropped 0 bases and J dropped 8 bases, with 6 bases sitting between them. Looked up from germline, CDR1 is SGDLS and CDR2 is YYNGEE. The CDR3 bases are TGTGCCAGCAGCGTAGCTGGGGATTCACCCCTCCACTTT. As protein: CASSVAGDSPLHF.

Only a few counts were recorded for this clonotype. V gene TRBV6-1 combines with J gene TRBJ1-2, with D possibly TRBD1 on 6 matching bases. The CDR3 covers 14 residues. Trimming left V 8 bases short and J 3 bases short, with 16 bases between. The germline CDR1 and CDR2 sequences are MNHNS and SASEGT. The CDR3 reads CASRLTGGDYGYTF. The CDR3 DNA reads as TGTGCCAGCCGTCTGACAGGCGGCGACTATGGCTACACCTTC.

The J gene is TRBJ2-5, the V gene TRBV7-9; 7 bases agree with TRBD1. Germline trimming cut 6 bases from V and 2 bases from J; bases unmatched to any gene: 6. This CDR3 contains 14 residues. The germline CDR1 and CDR2 sequences are SEHNR and FQNEAQ (reference sequence). The CDR3 sequence is CASRLGQAQETQYF. In nucleotides, the CDR3 is TGTGCCAGCAGACTCGGACAGGCGCAAGAGACCCAGTACTTC.

The chain has TRBV5-1 and TRBJ1-6; D possibly corresponds to TRBD1 (6 bases). Trimming removed 6 bases at V and 15 bases at J, with 25 bases between. Germline CDR1 SGHRS, CDR2 YFSETQ. This CDR3 spans 15 amino acids. CDR3 residues: CASTLEGGTLGGLHF. Here the CDR3 DNA reads TGCGCCAGCACCCTGGAGGGGGGAACTCTGGGGGGCCTCCACTTT.

CDR3 sequence reads: CASDRGLPTDTQYF. Written as DNA, the CDR3 is TGTGCCAGCGACAGGGGACTACCCACAGATACGCAGTATTTT. This chain uses TRBV16 with TRBJ2-3; D is perhaps TRBD1 (8 bases). V was cut by 8 bases and J by 2 bases, with 14 bases left in between. The CDR3 has 14 amino acids. Germline lookup yields CDR1 KGHSY and CDR2 FQNENV. The full variable domain, with the rest looked up from reference TRBV16 and TRBJ2-3, is GEEVAQTPKHLVRGEGQKAKLYCAPIKGHSYVFWYQQVLKNEFKFLISFQNENVFDETGMPKERFSAKCLPNSPCSLEIQATKLEDSAVYFCASDRGLPTDTQYFGPGTRLTVL.

Here the CDR3 DNA reads TGTGCCAGCAGTTACCCCAGACAGGGTTACTACGAGCAGTACTTC. It translates to CASSYPRQGYYEQYF. The gene calls are TRBV6-5 and TRBJ2-7; 7 bases map to TRBD1. Germline lookup yields CDR1 MNHEY and CDR2 SVGAGI. J was trimmed by 3 bases and V by 2 bases; bases with no gene match: 7. The CDR3 loop spans 15 amino acids.

This clonotype was detected many times. This CDR3 is CASSQASYEQYF. Here the CDR3 DNA reads TGTGCCAGCAGCCAAGCTTCCTACGAGCAGTACTTC. The chain couples TRBV3-1 to TRBJ2-7; D ambiguous. The germline CDR1 and CDR2 sequences are LGHDT and YNNKEL (reference sequence). The V end was cut by 1 base, the J end by 1 base, with 2 bases between. CDR3 size: 12 residues.

This clonotype was counted many times. This rearrangement joins TRBV14 to TRBJ2-5; TRBD1 is a possible D gene (6 bases). Germline V gene lookup returns CDR1 SGHDN and CDR2 FVKESK. This CDR3 region has 18 residues. V was cut by 0 bases and J by 1 base, with 18 bases left in between. The CDR3 spells CASSQDRHGQSVQETQYF. The CDR3 DNA sequence: TGTGCCAGCAGCCAAGATCGACACGGACAGTCCGTCCAAGAGACCCAGTACTTC.

The chain uses TRBV6-1 and TRBJ2-2; perhaps TRBD2 as D (6 bases). Trimming cost V 5 bases and J 0 bases, with 13 bases left between them. Germline CDR1 and CDR2: MNHNS and SASEGT. The CDR3 sequence is 16 residues long. The CDR3: CASSRLGTPNTGELFF. CDR3 bases: TGTGCCAGCAGTCGTCTCGGGACTCCGAACACCGGGGAGCTGTTTTTT.

This clonotype was seen more than once but under ten times. The V gene is TRBV19, the J gene TRBJ2-3; D is possibly TRBD2 (6 bases). This CDR3 has 15 residues. The germline V and J ends were trimmed by 6 bases and 4 bases, with 17 bases remaining between them. From germline, CDR1 is LNHDA and CDR2 SQIVND (reference sequence). The CDR3 DNA sequence: TGTGCCAGTAGAACTAGCAGAAACTCTCCAGATACGCAGTATTTT. Protein: CASRTSRNSPDTQYF.

This chain joins TRBV5-1 and TRBJ1-2; D is ambiguous. The V gene's germline CDR1 is SGHRS and CDR2 YFSETQ. The CDR3 contains 13 residues. V was shortened by 7 bases and J by 3 bases, with 13 bases between the two germline ends. Here the CDR3 reads CASRTPWDYGYTF. The CDR3 nucleotides read TGCGCCAGCCGGACCCCATGGGACTATGGCTACACCTTC.

The rearrangement links TRBV5-1 to TRBJ2-1; maybe TRBD2 (5 bases). CDR3 size: 17 residues. Germline V CDR1 and CDR2: SGHRS, YFSETQ. V lost 3 bases, J lost 5 bases, and 21 bases lay in between. In DNA form, the CDR3 reads TGCGCCAGCAGCTCTGACCCCAGCGGATATCCGAACAATGAGCAGTTCTTC. It codes for CASSSDPSGYPNNEQFF.

This clonotype was found many times. The chain uses TRBV10-3 and TRBJ2-3, with 16 bases that match TRBD2. The CDR3 length is 18 residues. Germline CDR1 reads ENHRY; CDR2 reads SYGVKD. J lost 0 bases, V lost 1 base, and 1 base had no gene match. In nucleotides, the CDR3 is TGTGCCATCAGTGAGTTGGGACTAGCGGGGGGGAGCACAGATACGCAGTATTTT. This codes for CAISELGLAGGSTDTQYF.